This TCR beta chain stems from a study of CD8+CD57+ T cells in acquired aplastic anemia. The use of genomic DNA as template underpinned the TCR beta VDJ and CDR3 profiling. TCRdb passed the reads through MiXCR, listing each CDR3 protein once. Seen here are under 150,000 distinct CDR3 sequences, less than 45% observed once, and the top ten hold roughly 8.4%. Concerning this clonotype: What it recognizes is unknown.

Study-level results: Patients were compared with controls for CD8+ Simpson's diversity, and no significant difference emerged. There were 25 to 30 CD8+ CDR3 sequences that occurred in both patients and controls.

The CDR3 has 17 amino acids. Germline loops: CDR1 KGHSH, CDR2 LQKENI. After removal of 3 bases from V and 9 bases from J, the junction contained 9 bases not matched to a gene. The chain links TRBV18 to TRBJ1-6; 12 bases match TRBD1. The specimen was sorted CD4+, CD8+, or CD8+CD57+ T cells (not recorded which) from PBMCs. The TCR originated in a human donor in good health, serving as a control. The CDR3 loop is CASSPSSGTGGFSPLHF. CDR3 in DNA: TGTGCCAGCTCACCGTCCTCAGGGACAGGGGGCTTTTCACCCCTCCACTTT.